Each of the 24 T cell receptor beta chains below was sequenced from the same sample in a study of neurological immune-mediated disorders. TCRdb recomputed calls from the 5' RACE reads with MiXCR, one row per CDR3 protein. The table shows about 66,000 distinct CDR3 sequences, with nearly 3.5% occurring only once. What was sequenced was PBMCs. These receptors were obtained from a man in his forties with multiple sclerosis.

This clonotype was detected many times. The CDR3 loop reads CASSPPTGHSTDTQYF. CDR3 bases: TGTGCCAGCAGCCCACCGACAGGTCATAGCACAGATACGCAGTATTTT. The rearrangement links TRBV5-5 to TRBJ2-3, with TRBD1 as a possible D gene (6 bases). The CDR3 contains 16 residues. V lost 4 bases to trimming and J lost 0 bases, with 15 bases between them. Germline CDR1 reads SGHKS; CDR2 reads YYEKEE (reference sequence).

The sample holds many counts of this clonotype. The chain combines TRBV7-8 with TRBJ2-5; tentatively, D is TRBD1 (6 bases). Germline values: CDR1 SGHVS, CDR2 FQNEAQ. The CDR3 runs to 16 residues. Trimming cost V 1 base and J 4 bases, with 16 bases left between them. The CDR3 DNA reads TGTGCCAGCAGCTTAGAGGTTGTGGCAGGGGCAGAGACCCAGTACTTC. The encoded protein is CASSLEVVAGAETQYF.

This clonotype showed up just a few times. The V and J genes are TRBV6-1 and TRBJ1-2, with no clear D. CDR3 length equals 11 residues. Germline CDR1 reads MNHNS; CDR2 reads SASEGT. V was trimmed by 4 bases and J by 6 bases, leaving 6 bases between them. CDR3 DNA: TGTGCCAGCAGTGCTTGGGATGGCTACACCTTC. Translating it yields CASSAWDGYTF.

In this sample, this clonotype turned up many times. This sequence joins TRBV7-6 and TRBJ2-3, with D unclear. Trimming took 8 bases from V and 3 from J, leaving 12 bases between them. Germline CDR1 reads SGHVS; CDR2 reads FNYEAQ. The CDR3 has 13 amino acids. The CDR3 sequence is CASGLLGTDTQYF. DNA of the CDR3: TGTGCCAGCGGTCTCCTGGGGACAGATACGCAGTATTTT.

In its sample, this clonotype was seen a few times. The J gene is TRBJ1-3, the V gene TRBV18; D remains unclear. Germline V gene data show CDR1 as KGHSH and CDR2 as LQKENI. This CDR3 spans 13 amino acids. The V end was cut by 4 bases, the J end by 3 bases, with 7 bases between. CDR3 region: CASSQHVGNTIYF. The CDR3 region has the DNA TGTGCCAGCTCACAGCATGTTGGAAACACCATATATTTT.

V usage is TRBV5-1 and J usage is TRBJ2-3, with D possibly matching TRBD2 (7 bases). V lost 5 bases and J lost 0, with 13 bases in between. CDR1 and CDR2 (germline): SGHRS, YFSETQ. The CDR3 has 15 amino acids. CDR3 DNA sequence: TGCGCCAGCAGTAGGGGGGGGCCGAGCACAGATACGCAGTATTTT. It encodes CASSRGGPSTDTQYF. The variable domain in full, with the rest retrieved from reference TRBV5-1 and TRBJ2-3, is KAGVTQTPRYLIKTRGQQVTLSCSPISGHRSVSWYQQTPGQGLQFLFEYFSETQRNKGNFPGRFSGRQFSNSRSEMNVSTLELGDSALYLCASSRGGPSTDTQYFGPGTRLTVL.

Many counts were recorded for this clonotype. The V and J genes are TRBV12-3 or TRBV12-4 and TRBJ2-3, with unresolved D. V lost 3 bases and J 0 bases, leaving 13 bases between the germline ends. The CDR3 totals 16 residues. The CDR3 here is CASSFGPERSTDTQYF. DNA of the CDR3: TGTGCCAGCAGTTTTGGGCCAGAGAGGAGCACAGATACGCAGTATTTT.

At least ten counts were recorded for this clonotype. The J gene is TRBJ2-1, the V gene TRBV11-2; D remains ambiguous. V gave up 3 bases and J gave up 0 bases, with 15 bases separating them. Looked up from germline, CDR1 is SGHAT and CDR2 is FQNNGV. This CDR3 comprises 17 residues. Here the CDR3 DNA reads TGTGCCAGCAGCTTGGACGCGTCCCCGAGCTCCTACAATGAGCAGTTCTTC. Translated: CASSLDASPSSYNEQFF.

The sample holds many counts of this clonotype. The chain combines TRBV2 with TRBJ1-1; D is unclear. The ends were cut back, 4 bases at V and 4 bases at J, with 10 bases in the middle. Germline V gene sequence: CDR1 SNHLY, CDR2 FYNNEI. The CDR3 totals 13 residues. CDR3 loop: CASSGGRSTEAFF. Here the CDR3 DNA reads TGTGCCAGCAGTGGCGGGAGGAGCACTGAAGCTTTCTTT.

This clonotype was observed many times. CDR3 loop: CASSPKSGTTNEKLFF. CDR3 DNA sequence: TGTGCCAGCAGCCCGAAGAGCGGCACAACTAATGAAAAACTGTTTTTT. The rearrangement links TRBV11-2 to TRBJ1-4; no definite D call. Germline CDR1 and CDR2: SGHAT and FQNNGV. The CDR3 is 16 residues long. The ends were cut back, 5 bases at V and 0 bases at J, with 13 bases in the middle.

This clonotype was detected many times. V gene TRBV5-1 combines with J gene TRBJ2-3, with 10 nucleotides matching TRBD2. The J segment lost 10 bases and the V segment lost 0 bases, leaving 11 bases of the junction unmatched. This CDR3 comprises 16 residues. Germline V lookup: CDR1 SGHRS, CDR2 YFSETQ. CDR3 in DNA: TGCGCCAGCAGCTTGGACCCTAGCGGGGGCCCCTTTTCGCAGTATTTT. As protein: CASSLDPSGGPFSQYF.

This clonotype was counted ten times or more. This CDR3 is CATSPEARDSPLHF. The CDR3 coding sequence is TGTGCCACCAGCCCAGAGGCAAGGGATTCACCCCTCCACTTT. The gene calls are TRBV15 and TRBJ1-6; D is undetermined. Per germline, CDR1 LNHNV and CDR2 YYDKDF (reference sequence). The CDR3 sequence is 14 residues long. The ends were cut back, 5 bases at V and 8 bases at J, with 13 bases in the middle.

There are many counts of this clonotype. The chain couples TRBV20-1 to TRBJ2-5; 9 positions agree with TRBD2. Germline V gene data show CDR1 as DFQATT and CDR2 as SNEGSKA (reference sequence). Germline trimming cut 0 bases from V and 5 bases from J; bases unmatched to any gene: 10. This CDR3 has 16 amino acids. CDR3 sequence reads: CSARDLAGGPRETQYF. CDR3 nucleotides: TGCAGTGCTAGAGATCTGGCGGGGGGGCCCAGGGAGACCCAGTACTTC.

This clonotype came up many times. The rearrangement uses TRBV9 and TRBJ2-7; TRBD1 matches 10 bases. The CDR3 totals 14 residues. The germline V gene has CDR1 SGDLS and CDR2 YYNGEE. The V and J ends lost 4 bases and 5 bases, in that order; junction bases with no gene match: 6. This CDR3 reads CASSRGQGMDEQYF. The DNA of the CDR3 is TGTGCCAGCAGCAGGGGACAGGGGATGGACGAGCAGTACTTC.

This clonotype was detected ten times or more. The chain couples TRBV3-1 to TRBJ1-6, with 7 bases matching TRBD1. V lost 0 bases, J lost 5 bases, and 7 bases stayed unmatched. The CDR3 consists of 17 residues. Per the germline V gene, CDR1 is LGHDT and CDR2 is YNNKEL (reference sequence). DNA of the CDR3: TGTGCCAGCAGCCAAGAGGATTGGGGACAGCATAATTCACCCCTCCACTTT. Translating it yields CASSQEDWGQHNSPLHF. Full variable domain (rest looked up from reference TRBV3-1 and TRBJ1-6): DTAVSQTPKYLVTQMGNDKSIKCEQNLGHDTMYWYKQDSKKFLKIMFSYNNKELIINETVPNRFSPKSPDKAHLNLHINSLELGDSAVYFCASSQEDWGQHNSPLHFGNGTRLTVT.

This clonotype occurred many times. The chain is built from TRBV7-2 and TRBJ1-1; D gene uncertain. Germline CDR1 and CDR2: SGHTA and FQGNSA. The V end was cut by 1 base, the J end by 0 bases, with 6 bases between. CDR3 length: 14 amino acids. The CDR3 bases are TGTGCCAGCAGCTTAGGCACCTTGAACACTGAAGCTTTCTTT. It is translated as CASSLGTLNTEAFF.

At least ten counts were recorded for this clonotype. The chain joins TRBV7-3 to TRBJ2-1; tentatively, D is TRBD1 or TRBD2 (5 bases each). This CDR3 contains 14 residues. Looked up from germline, CDR1 is SGHTA and CDR2 is FQGTGA. The V and J ends lost 5 bases and 8 bases respectively, with 16 bases between them. The CDR3 here is CASSPGTPGDEQFF. CDR3 nucleotides: TGTGCCAGCAGCCCCGGGACCCCAGGCGATGAGCAGTTCTTC.

This clonotype has at least ten counts. V and J are TRBV12-3 or TRBV12-4 and TRBJ2-1, with 13 bases matching TRBD2. The CDR3 is made up of 15 amino acids. V gave up 5 bases and J gave up 8 bases; unmatched junction bases: 6. Here the CDR3 DNA reads TGTGCCAGCAGTCAACTAGCGGGGGGGGGCCATGAGCAGTTCTTC. Translation gives CASSQLAGGGHEQFF.

The table lists this clonotype with many counts. CDR3 residues: CASSKTPRGGGNTIYF. CDR3 DNA sequence: TGTGCCAGCAGCAAAACCCCTCGCGGCGGTGGAAACACCATATATTTT. This chain joins TRBV21-1 and TRBJ1-3. TRBV21-1 is designated a pseudogene. This CDR3 contains 16 residues.

Concerning this clonotype itself: At one end, the junction sequence differs from germline, possibly due to a read error. V and J are TRBV5-1 and TRBJ1-1, with D perhaps TRBD1 (6 bases). The CDR3 runs 15 residues. Germline CDR1 is SGHRS and CDR2 is YFSETQ. The CDR3 DNA reads TGCACCAGCAGCTTGCGGGAGACAGGTTATGCTGAAGCTTTCTTT. Translation: CTSSLRETGYAEAFF.

Remarks on this clonotype: This CDR3 fails to terminate in the conserved phenylalanine or tryptophan, so it likely reflects a read error. CDR3 region: CASRSGTGGEEQYI. In nucleotides, the CDR3 is TGCGCCAGCAGGTCCGGGACAGGGGGCGAAGAGCAGTACATC. The chain combines TRBV5-1 with TRBJ2-7; 12 bases line up with TRBD1. CDR3 length: 14 amino acids. The V gene end was trimmed by 5 bases and the J gene end by 7 bases; junction bases not matched to a gene: 7. Per germline, CDR1 SGHRS and CDR2 YFSETQ.

This clonotype was counted ten times or more. The rearrangement links TRBV29-1 to TRBJ2-7; the match to TRBD2 covers 12 bases. Per germline, CDR1 SQVTM and CDR2 ANQGSEA. J was trimmed by 3 bases and V by 7 bases; bases with no gene match: 10. CDR3 size: 15 residues. CDR3 amino acids: CSDGRTSGKYYEQYF. The CDR3 DNA reads TGCAGCGACGGGAGGACTAGCGGGAAGTACTACGAGCAGTACTTC.

This clonotype was detected many times. V is TRBV7-8 and J is TRBJ2-3; 7 bases are shared with TRBD2. V lost 0 bases, J lost 2 bases, and 11 bases stayed unmatched. Germline CDR1 SGHVS, CDR2 FQNEAQ. CDR3 length: 18 residues. CDR3 DNA sequence: TGTGCCAGCAGCTTAGCTATCAGCGGGGATAAATACACAGATACGCAGTATTTT. Its protein is CASSLAISGDKYTDTQYF. The full variable domain, with the rest looked up from reference TRBV7-8 and TRBJ2-3, is GAGVSQSPRYKVAKRGQDVALRCDPISGHVSLFWYQQALGQGPEFLTYFQNEAQLDKSGLPSDRFFAERPEGSVSTLKIQRTQQEDSAVYLCASSLAISGDKYTDTQYFGPGTRLTVL.

V is TRBV14 and J is TRBJ1-2, with D possibly matching TRBD1 (6 bases). This CDR3 comprises 13 residues. The germline V and J ends were trimmed by 4 bases and 8 bases, with 14 bases remaining between them. Germline V gene data show CDR1 as SGHDN and CDR2 as FVKESK. In nucleotides, the CDR3 is TGTGCCAGCAGCCTACAGAGGGGGAAAGGCTACACCTTC. It translates to CASSLQRGKGYTF.